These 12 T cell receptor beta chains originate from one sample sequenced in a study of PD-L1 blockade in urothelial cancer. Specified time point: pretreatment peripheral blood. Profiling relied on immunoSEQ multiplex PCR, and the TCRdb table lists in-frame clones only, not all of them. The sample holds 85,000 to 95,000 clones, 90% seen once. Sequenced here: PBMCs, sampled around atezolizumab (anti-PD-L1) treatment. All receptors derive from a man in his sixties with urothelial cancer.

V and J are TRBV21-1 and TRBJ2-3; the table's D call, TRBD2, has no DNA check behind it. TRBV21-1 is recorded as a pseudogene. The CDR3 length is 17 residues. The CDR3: CASSIGTSGLLADTQYF. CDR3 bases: TGTGCCAGCAGCATTGGGACTAGCGGGCTATTGGCTGATACGCAGTATTTT.

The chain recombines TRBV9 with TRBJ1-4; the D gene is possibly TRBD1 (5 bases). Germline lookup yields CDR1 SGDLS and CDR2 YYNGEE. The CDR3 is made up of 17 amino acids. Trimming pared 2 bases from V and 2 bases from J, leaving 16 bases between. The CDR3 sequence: CASSVSSQGATNEKLFF. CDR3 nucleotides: TGTGCCAGCAGCGTTTCCTCTCAGGGCGCCACTAATGAAAAACTGTTTTTT.

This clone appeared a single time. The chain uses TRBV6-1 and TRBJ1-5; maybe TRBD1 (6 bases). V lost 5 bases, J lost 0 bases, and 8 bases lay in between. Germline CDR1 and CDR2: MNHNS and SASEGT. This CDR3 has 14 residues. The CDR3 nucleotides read TGTGCCAGCAGTCTACAGGGTAGCAATCAGCCCCAGCATTTT. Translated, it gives CASSLQGSNQPQHF.

The CDR3 DNA reads as TGCGCCAGCAGCCGGGGGGGGTACGGGGACACTGAAGCTTTCTTT. As protein: CASSRGGYGDTEAFF. V usage is TRBV4-3 and J usage is TRBJ1-1, with D perhaps TRBD1 (5 bases). The CDR3 runs 15 residues. V was cut by 4 bases and J by 3 bases, with 15 bases left in between. CDR1 and CDR2 from the germline V gene are LGHNA and YSLEER.

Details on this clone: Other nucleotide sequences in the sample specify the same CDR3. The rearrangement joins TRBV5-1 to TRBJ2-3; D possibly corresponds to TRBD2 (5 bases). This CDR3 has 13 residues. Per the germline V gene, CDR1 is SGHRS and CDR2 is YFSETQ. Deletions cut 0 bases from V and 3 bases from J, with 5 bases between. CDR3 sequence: CASSLGGTDTQYF. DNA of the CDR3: TGCGCCAGCAGCTTGGGAGGGACAGATACGCAGTATTTT.

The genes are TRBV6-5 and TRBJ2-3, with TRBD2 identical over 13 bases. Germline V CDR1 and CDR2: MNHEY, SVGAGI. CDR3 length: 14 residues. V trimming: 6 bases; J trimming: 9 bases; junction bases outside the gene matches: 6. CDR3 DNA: TGTGCCAGCAGCCCAGGGACTAGCGGGAAAACGCAGTATTTT. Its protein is CASSPGTSGKTQYF.

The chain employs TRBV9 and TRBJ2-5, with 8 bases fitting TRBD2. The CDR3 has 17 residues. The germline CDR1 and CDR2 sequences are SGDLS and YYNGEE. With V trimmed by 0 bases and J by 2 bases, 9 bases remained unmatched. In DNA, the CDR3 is TGTGCCAGCAGCGTAGGGTCTTCGGGGGGGACACAAGAGACCCAGTACTTC. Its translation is CASSVGSSGGTQETQYF.

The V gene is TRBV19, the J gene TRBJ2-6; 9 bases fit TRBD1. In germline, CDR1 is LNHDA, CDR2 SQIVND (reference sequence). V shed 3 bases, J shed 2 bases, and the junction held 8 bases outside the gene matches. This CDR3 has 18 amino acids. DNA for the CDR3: TGTGCCAGTAGTATCTCCGACAGGGGGACACCTGGGGCCAACGTCCTGACTTTC. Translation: CASSISDRGTPGANVLTF. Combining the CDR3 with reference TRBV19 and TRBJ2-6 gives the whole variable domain DGGITQSPKYLFRKEGQNVTLSCEQNLNHDAMYWYRQDPGQGLRLIYYSQIVNDFQKGDIAEGYSVSREKKESFPLTVTSAQKNPTAFYLCASSISDRGTPGANVLTFGAGSRLTVL.

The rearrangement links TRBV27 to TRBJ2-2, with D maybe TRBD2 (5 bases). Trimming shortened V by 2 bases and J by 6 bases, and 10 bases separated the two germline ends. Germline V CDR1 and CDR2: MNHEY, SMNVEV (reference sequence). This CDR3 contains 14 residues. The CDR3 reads CASSLTRRAGELFF. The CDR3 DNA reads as TGTGCCAGCAGTTTAACGAGGCGGGCCGGGGAGCTGTTTTTT.

This chain's CDR3 is CASSPLVSRNTIYF. CDR3 DNA: TGTGCCAGCAGCCCCCTGGTTTCGAGGAACACCATATATTTT. The V gene is TRBV9, the J gene TRBJ1-3; D gene ambiguous. The CDR3 has 14 amino acids. V shed 4 bases and J shed 7 bases, with 15 bases lying between them. Germline lookup yields CDR1 SGDLS and CDR2 YYNGEE.

The chain's CDR3 is CAIGPSGGYSYEQYF. In DNA form, the CDR3 reads TGTGCCATCGGACCTAGCGGGGGATACTCCTACGAGCAGTACTTC. This chain links TRBV10-3 with TRBJ2-7; 10 nucleotides agree with TRBD2. CDR3 size: 15 residues. CDR1 and CDR2 from the germline V gene are ENHRY and SYGVKD. V trimming: 8 bases; J trimming: 0 bases; junction bases outside the gene matches: 7.

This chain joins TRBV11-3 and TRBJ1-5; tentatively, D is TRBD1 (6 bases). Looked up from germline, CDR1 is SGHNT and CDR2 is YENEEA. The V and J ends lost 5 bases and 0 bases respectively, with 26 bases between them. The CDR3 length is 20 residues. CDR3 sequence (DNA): TGTGCCAGCAGCCCAAAGGTTAGGGGGATAAGGCGGAATAGCAATCAGCCCCAGCATTTT. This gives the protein CASSPKVRGIRRNSNQPQHF. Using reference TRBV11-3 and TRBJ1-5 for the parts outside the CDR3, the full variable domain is EAGVVQSPRYKIIEKKQPVAFWCNPISGHNTLYWYLQNLGQGPELLIRYENEEAVDDSQLPKDRFSAERLKGVDSTLKIQPAELGDSAVYLCASSPKVRGIRRNSNQPQHFGDGTRLSIL.